This TCR beta chain derives from a study of beta chain features in type 1 diabetes. Study-wide results and limits: TCRB CDR3 length was moderately but significantly reduced in all four CD4+ subsets of Type 1 diabetes patients. Cells with high TCR expression could be over-represented by cDNA sequencing.

Expressed TCRB transcripts got sequenced, as all isolated RNA was reverse transcribed. Assay used: immunoSEQ multiplex PCR; TCRdb lists only in-frame clones, some missing. The sample consists of 130,000 or so clones, 9% to 10% of them appearing once. Germline CDR1 reads SGHNT; CDR2 reads YYREEE (reference sequence). This CDR3 contains 13 residues. Trimming cost V 2 bases and J 6 bases; bases outside gene matches: 2. A sort by CD45RO/CCR7/CD25/CD127/CD95/CD27 yielded CD4+ naive, central memory, regulatory and stem cell-like memory cells. As to this clone: The antigen is unknown.

Sequenced input: central memory CD4+ T cells from blood. The rearrangement links TRBV5-4 to TRBJ2-3; 8 bases are shared with TRBD2. The receptor was isolated from a woman aged 35 to 49 in good health. The CDR3 protein is CASSFSGVDTQYF. The CDR3 DNA sequence: TGTGCCAGCAGCTTTAGCGGGGTGGATACGCAGTATTTT.